This record concerns one T cell receptor (beta chain) sequence. Sequencing was performed with immunoSEQ multiplex PCR; in TCRdb, only in-frame clones are kept and a portion is missing. Of 25,000 to 30,000 clones listed, 70% to 90% were seen once; the top ten hold around 28%. While infection was still active, Seattle patients were enrolled and then followed longitudinally. The CDR3 sequence is 16 residues long. The ends lost 6 bases at V and 5 bases at J; junction bases unmatched: 8. Germline loops: CDR1 MNHEY, CDR2 SMNVEV (reference sequence). This entry comes from a study of blood T cell repertoires in COVID-19. Study details: Both acute and convalescent COVID-19 samples were obtained from the United States, Italy and Spain. PBMCs, B-cell-depleted T cells, or T cells were the source of the cDNA or gDNA that made up the material.

This chain links TRBV27 with TRBJ1-6; 9 nucleotides agree with TRBD1. This TCR came from a woman of 80 years or more with COVID-19, enrolled during active disease. Material for sequencing was peripheral blood. CDR3 DNA sequence: TGTGCCAGCAGGGAAGCCGGGACAGGGAATAATTCACCCCTCCACTTT. Translating it yields CASREAGTGNNSPLHF.